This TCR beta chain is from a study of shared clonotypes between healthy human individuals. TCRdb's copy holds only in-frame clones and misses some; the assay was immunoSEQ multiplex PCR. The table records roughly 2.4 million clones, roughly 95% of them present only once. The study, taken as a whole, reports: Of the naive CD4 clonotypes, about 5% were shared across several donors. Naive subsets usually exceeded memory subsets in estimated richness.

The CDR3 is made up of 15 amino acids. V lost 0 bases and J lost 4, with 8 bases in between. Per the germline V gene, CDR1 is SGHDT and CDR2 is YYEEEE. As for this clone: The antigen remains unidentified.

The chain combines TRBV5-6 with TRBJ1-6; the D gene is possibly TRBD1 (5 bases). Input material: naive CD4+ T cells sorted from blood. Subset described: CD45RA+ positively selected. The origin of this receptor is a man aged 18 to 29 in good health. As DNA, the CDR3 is TGTGCCAGCAGCTTGGACCAGGGATATAATTCACCCCTCCACTTT. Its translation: CASSLDQGYNSPLHF.